Listed below are T cell receptor beta chains from one sample, sequenced in a study of regulatory T cells in long-lasting Graves disease. TCRdb reprocessed the multiplex PCR reads with MiXCR, giving one entry per CDR3 protein. The sample shows about 320,000 distinct CDR3 sequences, 18% of them seen only once. Material: peripheral blood mononuclear cells (PBMCs), obtained at new diagnosis, from a patient treated with antithyroid drugs. These receptors were taken from a female donor with Graves disease. The CDR3 runs from the conserved cysteine through the conserved F or W. Fields, in order: D gene, V gene, clone size, J gene, CDR3 protein, CDR3 DNA. D genes are given only for firm matches. Not all rows give a size; the values are once, few, many and, for expanded clones, a class.

>TRBD1|TRBV2|many|TRBJ2-5
CASSSGQGGSETQYF
TGTGCCAGCAGTTCAGGACAGGGGGGTTCGGAGACCCAGTACTTC
>NA|TRBV20-1|many|TRBJ2-5
CSASRAGRETQYF
TGCAGTGCTAGCAGGGCGGGCCGGGAGACCCAGTACTTC
>NA|TRBV4-1|NA|TRBJ1-3
CASSQFLGNTIYF
TGCGCCAGCAGCCAATTTCTAGGAAACACCATATATTTT
>NA|TRBV3-1|many|TRBJ1-5
CASSLKRAPRQPQHF
TGTGCCAGCAGCCTCAAAAGGGCCCCCCGGCAGCCCCAGCATTTT
>NA|TRBV2|many|TRBJ2-1
CASSYGATSYNEQFF
TGTGCCAGCAGCTACGGGGCAACCTCCTACAATGAGCAGTTCTTC
>TRBD1|TRBV18|NA|TRBJ1-1
CASSSGQGLVTEAFF
TGTGCCAGCTCATCGGGACAGGGGTTAGTTACTGAAGCTTTCTTT
>NA|TRBV2|NA|TRBJ2-1
CASSYPEGAANEQFF
TGTGCCAGCAGTTACCCGGAGGGGGCGGCCAATGAGCAGTTCTTC
>NA|TRBV29-1|many|TRBJ2-5
CSVEVSPSLQETQYF
TGCAGCGTTGAAGTCTCGCCTAGCTTACAAGAGACCCAGTACTTC
>NA|TRBV25-1|many|TRBJ2-5
CASSAYKQETQYF
TGTGCCAGCAGTGCTTACAAGCAAGAGACCCAGTACTTC
>NA|TRBV7-9|few|TRBJ2-7
CASSLGRGAYEQYF
TGTGCCAGCAGCTTAGGGAGGGGGGCCTACGAGCAGTACTTC
>TRBD1|TRBV3-1|few|TRBJ1-3
CASSLRTGGAGNTIYF
TGTGCCAGCAGCCTTCGGACAGGGGGCGCCGGAAACACCATATATTTT
>NA|TRBV12-3/TRBV12-4|many|TRBJ1-3
CASSLGHSSGNTIYF
TGTGCCAGCAGTTTAGGACACAGCTCTGGAAACACCATATATTTT
>TRBD2|TRBV11-2|many|TRBJ2-1
CASSMSGIAYNEQFF
TGTGCCAGCAGCATGAGCGGGATAGCCTACAATGAGCAGTTCTTC
>NA|TRBV6-1|few|TRBJ1-6
CASIGRAPPLHF
TGTGCCAGCATTGGGAGGGCACCACCCCTCCACTTT
>TRBD2|TRBV12-3/TRBV12-4|NA|TRBJ2-3
CARPHGTSGTLSTDTQYF
TGTGCCAGACCCCACGGGACTAGCGGGACCCTGAGCACAGATACGCAGTATTTT
>TRBD2|TRBV7-9|many|TRBJ2-3
CASSLERRTSGFTDTQYF
TGTGCCAGCAGCCTTGAGCGGAGGACTAGCGGCTTCACAGATACGCAGTATTTT
>NA|TRBV14|many|TRBJ1-1
CASSQDLVPSTEAFF
TGTGCCAGCAGCCAAGACCTGGTCCCATCAACTGAAGCTTTCTTT
>TRBD1|TRBV9|many|TRBJ1-6
CASSVTGNSSPLHF
TGTGCCAGCAGCGTGACAGGGAACAGTTCACCCCTCCACTTT
>TRBD1|TRBV5-4|NA|TRBJ2-5
CASSPRTGITGETQYF
TGTGCCAGCAGCCCCCGGACAGGGATTACGGGAGAGACCCAGTACTTC
>NA|TRBV28|NA|TRBJ2-7
CASEATETYEQYF
TGTGCCAGCGAAGCGACAGAGACCTACGAGCAGTACTTC
>NA|TRBV2|many|TRBJ2-7
CAGRSGHVYEQYF
TGTGCCGGAAGATCGGGACACGTCTACGAGCAGTACTTC
>TRBD2|TRBV20-1|many|TRBJ2-1
CSALGLAGGHNEQFF
TGCAGTGCTCTGGGACTAGCGGGAGGTCACAATGAGCAGTTCTTC
>NA|TRBV27|NA|TRBJ2-2
CASSDRNTGELFF
TGTGCCAGCAGTGACAGAAACACCGGGGAGCTGTTTTTT
>TRBD1|TRBV29-1|few|TRBJ2-7
CSVLGQFYEQYF
TGCAGCGTCTTGGGACAGTTCTACGAGCAGTACTTC
>NA|TRBV11-2|few|TRBJ2-3
CASSLGPGEEYF
TGTGCCAGCAGCTTAGGACCCGGAGAGGAATATTTT
>TRBD2|TRBV12-3/TRBV12-4|many|TRBJ2-2
CASSLGLAGGVGELFF
TGTGCCAGCAGTTTAGGGCTAGCGGGAGGGGTCGGGGAGCTGTTTTTT
>NA|TRBV6-1|few|TRBJ2-2
CASFRDTNTGELFF
TGTGCCAGCTTCCGGGACACCAACACCGGGGAGCTGTTTTTT
>TRBD2|TRBV7-6|few|TRBJ2-3
CASSPLADSTDTQYF
TGTGCCAGCAGCCCCCTAGCGGATAGCACAGATACGCAGTATTTT
>TRBD2|TRBV27|many|TRBJ2-1
CASSSLRLAAEQFF
TGTGCCAGCAGTTCCCTTCGACTAGCCGCTGAGCAGTTCTTC
>NA|TRBV20-1|many|TRBJ2-7
CSARDTLPQQYF
TGCAGTGCTAGAGATACCCTTCCTCAGCAGTACTTC
>NA|TRBV20-1|many|TRBJ2-5
CSARDPKGRAPQETQYF
TGCAGTGCTAGAGACCCAAAGGGGCGGGCCCCCCAAGAGACCCAGTACTTC
>TRBD2|TRBV11-3|NA|TRBJ2-1
CASSFPPGLANEQFF
TGTGCCAGCAGCTTCCCGCCGGGACTAGCAAATGAGCAGTTCTTC
>TRBD1|TRBV7-2|NA|TRBJ1-5
CASSLADRGGYSNQPQHF
TGTGCCAGCAGCTTAGCGGACAGGGGAGGGTATAGCAATCAGCCCCAGCATTTT
>TRBD2|TRBV13|many|TRBJ2-5
CASSFGLAGSRGRTQYF
TGTGCCAGCAGCTTTGGACTAGCGGGTTCCAGGGGGCGGACCCAGTACTTC
>TRBD1|TRBV12-3/TRBV12-4|many|TRBJ1-2
CASSSDRGRGYTF
TGTGCCAGCAGTTCGGACAGGGGTAGGGGCTACACCTTC
>NA|TRBV5-8|many|TRBJ1-2
CASSLRTLTHGYTF
TGTGCCAGCAGCCTACGGACACTTACGCATGGCTACACCTTC
>TRBD2|TRBV11-3|many|TRBJ2-3
CASSRGLARTSTDTQYF
TGTGCCAGCAGCCGCGGACTAGCGAGAACTAGCACAGATACGCAGTATTTT
>NA|TRBV12-3/TRBV12-4|NA|TRBJ1-6
CASSPTEGRSPLHF
TGTGCCAGCAGTCCAACAGAAGGGAGGTCACCCCTCCACTTT
>TRBD1|TRBV7-9|many|TRBJ2-5
CAITPRQGIETQYF
TGTGCCATCACACCGAGACAGGGTATTGAGACCCAGTACTTC
>NA|TRBV7-9|many|TRBJ2-1
CASSLTFNEQFF
TGTGCCAGCAGCTTAACATTCAATGAGCAGTTCTTC
>NA|TRBV28|many|TRBJ1-5
CASSLGGGNQPQHF
TGTGCCAGCAGCTTAGGGGGTGGCAATCAGCCCCAGCATTTT
>TRBD2|TRBV7-6|NA|TRBJ2-5
CASSLPAGVGETQYF
TGTGCCAGCAGCTTACCCGCGGGGGTCGGAGAGACCCAGTACTTC
>TRBD1|TRBV11-3|many|TRBJ1-1
CASSLGQGTTEAFF
TGTGCCAGCAGCTTAGGACAGGGGACCACTGAAGCTTTCTTT
>NA|TRBV19|many|TRBJ1-5
CASAKEYAGQPQHF
TGTGCCAGTGCAAAGGAGTATGCGGGACAGCCCCAGCATTTT
>TRBD2|TRBV19|many|TRBJ2-3
CASNLAGGTTDTQYF
TGTGCCAGTAACCTAGCGGGAGGCACCACAGATACGCAGTATTTT
>NA|TRBV29-1|many|TRBJ1-5
CSVADAVNQPQHF
TGCAGCGTGGCCGATGCGGTCAATCAGCCCCAGCATTTT
>NA|TRBV7-8|many|TRBJ1-2
CASSLGPEIGYTF
TGTGCCAGCAGCTTAGGGCCAGAAATTGGCTACACCTTC
>NA|TRBV14|few|TRBJ2-1
CASSLSGVEQFF
TGTGCCAGCAGCCTGTCGGGAGTTGAGCAGTTCTTC
>TRBD1|TRBV29-1|few|TRBJ1-2
CSVIDWDSYGYTF
TGCAGCGTTATAGACTGGGACAGCTATGGCTACACCTTC
>NA|TRBV11-3|many|TRBJ2-7
CASSLVGQISYEQYF
TGTGCCAGCAGCTTAGTCGGACAGATATCCTACGAGCAGTACTTC